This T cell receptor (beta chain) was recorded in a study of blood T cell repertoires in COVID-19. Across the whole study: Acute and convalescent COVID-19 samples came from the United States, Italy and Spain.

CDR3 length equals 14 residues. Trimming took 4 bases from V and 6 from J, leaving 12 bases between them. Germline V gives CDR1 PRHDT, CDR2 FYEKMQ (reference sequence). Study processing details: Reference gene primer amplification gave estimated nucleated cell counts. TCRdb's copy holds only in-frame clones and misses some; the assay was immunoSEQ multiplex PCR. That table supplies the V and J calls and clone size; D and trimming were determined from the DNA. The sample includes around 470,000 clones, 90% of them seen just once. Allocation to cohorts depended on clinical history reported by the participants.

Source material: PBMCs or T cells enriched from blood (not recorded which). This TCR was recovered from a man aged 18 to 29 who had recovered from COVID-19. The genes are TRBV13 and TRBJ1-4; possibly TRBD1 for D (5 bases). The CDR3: CASSSQAIDEKLFF. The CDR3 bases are TGTGCCAGCAGCTCACAGGCGATCGATGAAAAACTGTTTTTT.